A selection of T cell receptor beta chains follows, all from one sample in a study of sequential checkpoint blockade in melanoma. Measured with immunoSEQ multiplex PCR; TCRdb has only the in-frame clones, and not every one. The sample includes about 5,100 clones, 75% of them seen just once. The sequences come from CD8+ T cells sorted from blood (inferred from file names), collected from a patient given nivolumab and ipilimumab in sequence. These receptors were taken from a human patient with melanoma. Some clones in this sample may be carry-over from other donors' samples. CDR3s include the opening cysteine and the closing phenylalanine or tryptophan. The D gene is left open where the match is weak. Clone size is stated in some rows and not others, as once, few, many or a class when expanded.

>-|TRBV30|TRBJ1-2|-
TGTGCCTGGAGTGTCGGGAGCCTCTATGGCTACACCTTC
CAWSVGSLYGYTF
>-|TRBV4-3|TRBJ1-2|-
TGCGCCAGCAGCCAAGAAACAGGGAGTAAGGGCTACACCTTC
CASSQETGSKGYTF
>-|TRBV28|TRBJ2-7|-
TGTGCCAGCAGTTTAAATCCAGGGACTGACAACTACGAGCAGTACTTC
CASSLNPGTDNYEQYF
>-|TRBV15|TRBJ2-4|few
TGTGCCACCAGCAGAGATGGGTTAGGGGTCGCAAACATTCAGTACTTC
CATSRDGLGVANIQYF
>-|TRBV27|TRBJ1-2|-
TGTGCCAGCAGTCCAGCGGAGGGGCATCCCTATGGCTACACCTTC
CASSPAEGHPYGYTF
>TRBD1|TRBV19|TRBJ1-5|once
TGTGCCAGTACCCCCACGGGACAGGTCTATAGCAATCAGCCCCAGCATTTT
CASTPTGQVYSNQPQHF
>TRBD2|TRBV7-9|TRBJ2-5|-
TGTGCCAGCAGCTCCCGCAGGGAGGGAAAGACCCAGTACTTC
CASSSRREGKTQYF
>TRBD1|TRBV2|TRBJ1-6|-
TGTGCCAGCAGTCGGACAGGCGCTAGCTCCTATAATTCACCCCTCCACTTT
CASSRTGASSYNSPLHF
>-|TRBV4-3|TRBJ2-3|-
TGCGCCAGCAGCCCCTTAGGTCTAGCTACGCAGTATTTT
CASSPLGLATQYF
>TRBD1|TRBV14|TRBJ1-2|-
TGTGCCAGCAGCCCCCGGGACAGGGCCCTGGGAGGCTACACCTTC
CASSPRDRALGGYTF
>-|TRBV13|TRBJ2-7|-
TGTGCCAGCAGCTTTCGGGACTGGGGGGACTACGAGCAGTACTTC
CASSFRDWGDYEQYF
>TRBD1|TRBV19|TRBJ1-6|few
TGTGCCAGTAGCCCGTTGACAGGGTCCAATTCACCCCTCCACTTT
CASSPLTGSNSPLHF
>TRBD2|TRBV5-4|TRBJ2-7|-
TGTGCCAGCAGCGGGACTAGCGGGGGGGCACATTCCTACGAGCAGTACTTC
CASSGTSGGAHSYEQYF
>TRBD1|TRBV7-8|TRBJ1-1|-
TGTGCCAGCAGCGCCTATACCGGGACAGGGACTGAAGCTTTCTTT
CASSAYTGTGTEAFF
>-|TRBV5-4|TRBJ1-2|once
TGTGCCAGCAGCTTGGGATCGAGACATATAAACTATGGCTACACCTTC
CASSLGSRHINYGYTF
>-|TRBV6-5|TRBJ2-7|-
TGTGCCAGCAGTGTTGGGAGGAACGAGCAGTACTTC
CASSVGRNEQYF
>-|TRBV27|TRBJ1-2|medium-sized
TGTGCCAGCAGTCAGCGGGCGGAGGGGCTCTATGGCTACACCTTC
CASSQRAEGLYGYTF
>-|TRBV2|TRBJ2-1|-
TGTGCCAGCAGTGAGGGGGCCACCAATTTCTACAATGAGCAGTTCTTC
CASSEGATNFYNEQFF
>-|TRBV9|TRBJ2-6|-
TGTGCCAGCAGCGGAACAGGGACTGGGGCCAACGTCCTGACTTTC
CASSGTGTGANVLTF
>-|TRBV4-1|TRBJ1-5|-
TGCGCCAGCAGCCAAGTACTGGGGGGTCAGCCCCAGCATTTT
CASSQVLGGQPQHF
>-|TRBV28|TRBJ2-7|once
TGTGCCAGCAGTCCGTTCGGGCAGGGTAAACCCGAGCAGTACTTC
CASSPFGQGKPEQYF
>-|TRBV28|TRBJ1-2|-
TGTGCCAGCAGTTTAGCCAGGGGTGGCTACACCTTC
CASSLARGGYTF
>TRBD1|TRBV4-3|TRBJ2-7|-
TGCGCCAGCAGCCAAGATAGGGGCAAGGGGGCATACGAGCAGTACTTC
CASSQDRGKGAYEQYF
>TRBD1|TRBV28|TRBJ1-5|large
TGTGCCAGCAGTTTAGGGACAGGCAATCAGCCCCAGCATTTT
CASSLGTGNQPQHF
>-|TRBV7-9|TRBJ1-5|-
TGTGCCAGCAGCCCGATGGGGCGGGACAATCAGCCCCAGCATTTT
CASSPMGRDNQPQHF
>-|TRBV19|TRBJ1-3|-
TGTGCCAGTAGTATTAAGTTCGGTGGCACCATATATTTT
CASSIKFGGTIYF
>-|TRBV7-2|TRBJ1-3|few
TGTGCCAGCAGCTTAGAACTAGGAAACACCATATATTTT
CASSLELGNTIYF
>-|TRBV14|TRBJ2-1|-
TGTGCCAGCAGCCAAGGACTCGACTCCTACAATGAGCAGTTCTTC
CASSQGLDSYNEQFF
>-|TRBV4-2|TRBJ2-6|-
TGTGCCAGCAGCCCGGCTATGGCGGGCGCCCTCTCTGGGGCCAACGTCCTGACTTTC
CASSPAMAGALSGANVLTF
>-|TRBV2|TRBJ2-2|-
TGTGCCAGCTTACCCTTGGACTCCACCGGGGAGCTGTTTTTT
CASLPLDSTGELFF
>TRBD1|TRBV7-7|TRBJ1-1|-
TGTGCCAGTTCACAGGGGAAGAACACTGAAGCTTTCTTT
CASSQGKNTEAFF
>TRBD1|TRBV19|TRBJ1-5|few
TGTGCCAGTGGGGACAGTCTCAATCAGCCCCAGCATTTT
CASGDSLNQPQHF
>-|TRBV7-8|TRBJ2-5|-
TGTGCCAGCAGCTTAGGCCCCCCGGGGAAGGATGAGCAGTACTTC
CASSLGPPGKDEQYF
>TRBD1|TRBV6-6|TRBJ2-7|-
TGTGCCAGCAGCTGGACAGGGGAAATCTACGAGCAGTACTTC
CASSWTGEIYEQYF
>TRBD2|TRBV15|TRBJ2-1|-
TGTGCCACCAGCAGAGATGCTAGCGGGGGGGCCGTTGAGCAGTTCTTC
CATSRDASGGAVEQFF
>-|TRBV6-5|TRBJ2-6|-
TGTGCCAGCAGTATGTCATTTTCTGGGGCCAACGTCCTGACTTTC
CASSMSFSGANVLTF
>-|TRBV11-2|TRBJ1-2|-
TGTGCCAGCAGGGACAGCTATGGCTACACCTTC
CASRDSYGYTF
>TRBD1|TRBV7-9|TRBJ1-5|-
TGTGCCAGCAGCTTAAGGGGACAGGGAAGTGGCAATCAGCCCCAGCATTTT
CASSLRGQGSGNQPQHF
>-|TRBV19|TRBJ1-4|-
TGTGCCAGTGGGGAGGTCCGATCGAATGAAAAACTGTTTTTT
CASGEVRSNEKLFF
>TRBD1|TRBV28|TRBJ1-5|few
TGTGCCAGCAGTTTATTCGTCAGGGGGAGCAATCAGCCCCAGCATTTT
CASSLFVRGSNQPQHF
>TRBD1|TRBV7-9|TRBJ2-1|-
TGTGCCACCGCGGACAGGCAATACAATGAGCAGTTCTTC
CATADRQYNEQFF
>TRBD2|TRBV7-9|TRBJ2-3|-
TGTGCCAGCAGCTCCTCCATGCTACTAGCGGGGACAAGGGATACGCAGTATTTT
CASSSSMLLAGTRDTQYF
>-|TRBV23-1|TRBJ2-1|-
TGCGCCAGCAGTCAAGGACAGATTGGCCATGAGCAGTTCTTC
CASSQGQIGHEQFF
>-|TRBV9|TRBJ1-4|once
TGTGCCAGCAGCCCCCTGGAGTTTCAGGGAACTAATGAAAAACTGTTTTTT
CASSPLEFQGTNEKLFF
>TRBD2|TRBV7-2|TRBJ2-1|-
TGTGCCAGCGTCGGGACGGGGGGAACCTACAATGAGCAGTTCTTC
CASVGTGGTYNEQFF
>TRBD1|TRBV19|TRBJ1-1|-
TGTGCCAGTAGTTGGGTTTTTCAGGGGGACACTGAAGCTTTCTTT
CASSWVFQGDTEAFF
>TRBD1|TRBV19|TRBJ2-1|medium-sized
TGTGCCAGTAGGGTCCGGGACAGCCCTTCCTGGAATGAGCAGTTCTTC
CASRVRDSPSWNEQFF
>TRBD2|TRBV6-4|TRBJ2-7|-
TGTGCCAGCAGTGAAACTAGCGGGGGGGCCTACGAGCAGTACTTC
CASSETSGGAYEQYF
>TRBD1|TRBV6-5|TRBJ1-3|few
TGTGCCAGCAGGGCGACAGGGGGCTCTGGAAACACCATATATTTT
CASRATGGSGNTIYF
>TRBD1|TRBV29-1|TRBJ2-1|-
TGCAGCGTTGGACAGGGTTCCTACAATGAGCAGTTCTTC
CSVGQGSYNEQFF
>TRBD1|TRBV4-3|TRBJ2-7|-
TGCGCCAGCAGCCAATTGGACAGGGGGTCCTACGAGCAGTACTTC
CASSQLDRGSYEQYF
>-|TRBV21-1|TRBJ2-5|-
TGTGCCAGCAGCAAATCGGGGGGAGGGCAAGAGACCCAGTACTTC
CASSKSGGGQETQYF